In its sample, the clone carrying this TCR beta chain was seen a few times. The entry originates in a study of T cells after yellow fever vaccination. TCRdb redid the calling of the 5' RACE reads with MiXCR, one entry per CDR3 protein. The repertoire holds 200,000 to 300,000 distinct CDR3 sequences, 13% seen once, with less than 0.55% in the top ten. The germline CDR1 and CDR2 sequences are SGDLS and YYNGEE. The V segment lost 2 bases and the J segment 8 bases; nucleotides outside the gene matches: 26. This CDR3 spans 21 amino acids. Specimen: CD4+ T cells sorted from PBMCs, collected 45 days after the yellow fever booster vaccination. The chain has TRBV9 and TRBJ2-1; TRBD2 aligns across 9 bases. The TCR originated in a man in his thirties or forties who received the YFV17D yellow fever vaccine. CDR3 DNA sequence: TGTGCCAGCAGCGTGAATAAAGGGCCGGGAGCGGGGGGATCGATATGGGATGAGCAGTTCTTC. Protein: CASSVNKGPGAGGSIWDEQFF.